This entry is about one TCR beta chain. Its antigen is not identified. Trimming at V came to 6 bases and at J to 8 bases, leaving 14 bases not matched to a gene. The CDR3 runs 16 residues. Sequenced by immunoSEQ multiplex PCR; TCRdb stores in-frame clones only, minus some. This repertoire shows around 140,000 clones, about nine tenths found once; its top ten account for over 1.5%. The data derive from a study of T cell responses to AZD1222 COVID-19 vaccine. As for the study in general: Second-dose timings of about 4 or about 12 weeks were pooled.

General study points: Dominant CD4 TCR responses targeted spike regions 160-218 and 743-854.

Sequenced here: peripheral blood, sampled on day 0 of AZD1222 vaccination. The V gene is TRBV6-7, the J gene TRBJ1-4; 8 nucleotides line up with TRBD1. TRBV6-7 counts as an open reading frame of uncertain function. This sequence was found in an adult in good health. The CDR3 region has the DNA TGTGCCAGCAGCGGAGATAAGGACAGGGATGGCGAAAAACTGTTTTTT. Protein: CASSGDKDRDGEKLFF.